These 31 T cell receptor beta chains originate from one sample sequenced in a study of T-cell reconstitution after alpha-beta-depleted transplantation in children. The study's findings and limits: Diversity and T-cell counts at one year after transplant derived mostly from new T cells.

No antigens are known for them. Unique molecular identifiers were incorporated into the prepared TCRbeta library. From the PCR reads, TCRdb called clonotypes with MiXCR, one entry per CDR3 protein. Among 330,000 or so distinct CDR3 sequences listed, 7.5% to 9% were seen once. This material consisted of peripheral blood, taken 360 days after TCRalphabeta/CD19-depleted stem cell transplant. The receptor set was obtained from a female patient aged 2 to 10 who had a stem cell transplant for Fanconi anemia, so the T cells may come from the graft donor.

A few counts support this clonotype. The rearrangement uses TRBV7-6 and TRBJ2-3, with D tentatively TRBD1 or TRBD2 (5 bases each). This CDR3 comprises 17 residues. Germline-derived CDR1 and CDR2 are SGHVS and FNYEAQ. The V and J ends lost 3 bases and 6 bases respectively, with 22 bases between them. CDR3 in DNA: TGTGCCAGCAGCTTGGGGGTGGGCGGATCCGTGGTGGATACGCAGTATTTT. As protein: CASSLGVGGSVVDTQYF.

This clonotype has a count of ten or more. The V and J genes are TRBV20-1 and TRBJ2-1, with 16 bases matching TRBD2. This CDR3 has 16 amino acids. Losses at the gene ends were 5 bases for V and 3 bases for J; bases not matched to a gene: 4. CDR1 and CDR2 from the germline V gene are DFQATT and SNEGSKA (reference sequence). The CDR3 DNA sequence: TGCAGTGCTTCCGGGACTAGCGGGAGGGACTACAATGAGCAGTTCTTC. Protein product: CSASGTSGRDYNEQFF.

This clonotype was picked up a small number of times. The rearrangement links TRBV5-1 to TRBJ1-2; 7 nucleotides match TRBD1. The CDR3 has 14 residues. Germline V lookup: CDR1 SGHRS, CDR2 YFSETQ. With 0 bases clipped from V and 8 bases from J, the junction kept 7 bases outside the gene matches. The CDR3 coding sequence is TGCGCCAGCAGCTTGGTGGGACAGAGTGGAGGCTACACCTTC. This translates into CASSLVGQSGGYTF. The variable domain in full, with the rest retrieved from reference TRBV5-1 and TRBJ1-2, is KAGVTQTPRYLIKTRGQQVTLSCSPISGHRSVSWYQQTPGQGLQFLFEYFSETQRNKGNFPGRFSGRQFSNSRSEMNVSTLELGDSALYLCASSLVGQSGGYTFGSGTRLTVV.

The sample holds many counts of this clonotype. The chain joins TRBV20-1 to TRBJ2-3; 8 positions match TRBD2. V was clipped by 0 bases and J by 0 bases; unmatched bases: 11. From germline, CDR1 is DFQATT and CDR2 SNEGSKA (reference sequence). CDR3 length: 18 amino acids. The CDR3 is CSARDIAGGRPSTDTQYF. The CDR3 bases are TGCAGTGCTAGAGATATCGCGGGGGGTCGACCTAGCACAGATACGCAGTATTTT.

This clonotype appeared many times. The chain carries TRBV5-1 and TRBJ2-7; the match to TRBD1 covers 8 bases. V gave up 4 bases and J gave up 4 bases; unmatched junction bases: 4. Per the germline V gene, CDR1 is SGHRS and CDR2 is YFSETQ. The CDR3 runs to 13 residues. CDR3 DNA: TGCGCCAGCAGCGAGACAGGGGTATACGAGCAGTACTTC. This gives the protein CASSETGVYEQYF.

This clonotype turned up a few times. This chain connects TRBV30 to TRBJ2-3, with 13 positions matching TRBD2. This CDR3 has 13 residues. CDR1 and CDR2 (germline): GTSNPN, SVGIG (reference sequence). The V segment lost 8 bases and the J segment 7 bases; nucleotides outside the gene matches: 6. CDR3 sequence: CAPLAGGSHTQYF. The CDR3, as DNA: TGTGCCCCACTAGCGGGGGGGTCCCATACGCAGTATTTT.

This clonotype was counted at least ten times. This chain joins TRBV4-3 and TRBJ1-1; D gene uncertain. Looked up from germline, CDR1 is LGHNA and CDR2 is YSLEER. V lost 4 bases to trimming and J lost 1 base, with 10 bases between them. The CDR3 loop spans 14 amino acids. Here the CDR3 reads CASSPLTANTEAFF. DNA for the CDR3: TGCGCCAGCAGCCCCCTCACGGCGAACACTGAAGCTTTCTTT.

This clonotype has a handful of counts. The chain links TRBV5-1 to TRBJ1-2; a possible D gene is TRBD1 (6 bases). Trimming stripped 4 bases from V and 2 bases from J, with 9 bases between. Germline assignment: CDR1 SGHRS and CDR2 YFSETQ. The CDR3 contains 13 residues. The CDR3 DNA reads TGCGCCAGCAGCGTAGGACAGAACTATGGCTACACCTTC. Its protein is CASSVGQNYGYTF.

The V and J genes are TRBV5-5 and TRBJ2-5; D possibly corresponds to TRBD2 (5 bases). Germline V lookup: CDR1 SGHKS, CDR2 YYEKEE (reference sequence). The CDR3 is 13 residues long. Deletions cut 1 base from V and 4 bases from J, with 8 bases between. The CDR3 reads CASSLFGGETQYF. CDR3 nucleotides: TGTGCCAGCAGCTTGTTTGGAGGAGAGACCCAGTACTTC.

This clonotype was seen a few times. V is TRBV6-5 and J is TRBJ1-2, with D perhaps TRBD1 (5 bases). Trimming removed 5 bases from V and 4 bases from J, with 11 bases in between. The V gene's germline CDR1 is MNHEY and CDR2 SVGAGI. The CDR3 loop spans 13 amino acids. CDR3 sequence (DNA): TGTGCCAGCAGTCGGACAAGAACCTATGGCTACACCTTC. Amino acid sequence: CASSRTRTYGYTF.

In this sample, this clonotype turned up a few times. The chain links TRBV5-5 to TRBJ2-1; D not certain. V gave up 4 bases and J gave up 7 bases, with 9 bases separating them. The CDR3 loop spans 12 amino acids. Germline V gene sequence: CDR1 SGHKS, CDR2 YYEKEE (reference sequence). The CDR3 loop reads CASSGVRNEQFF. CDR3 DNA: TGTGCCAGCAGCGGGGTCAGAAATGAGCAGTTCTTC.

In this sample, this clonotype turned up many times. The gene calls are TRBV27 and TRBJ2-7, with D possibly being TRBD1 (5 bases). V was shortened by 0 bases and J by 6 bases, with 15 bases between the two germline ends. Germline V gene data show CDR1 as MNHEY and CDR2 as SMNVEV (reference sequence). The CDR3 is 15 residues long. In DNA, the CDR3 is TGTGCCAGCAGTTTATCCTTTCAGGGTTCGGGCGAGCAGTACTTC. It is translated as CASSLSFQGSGEQYF.

The rearrangement joins TRBV2 to TRBJ1-1, with a possible D match to TRBD1 (5 bases). Trimming took off 4 bases at V and 3 bases at J, with 9 bases between the two ends. Germline-derived CDR1 and CDR2 are SNHLY and FYNNEI. This CDR3 spans 13 amino acids. The CDR3 loop is CASSAGRDTEAFF. Written as DNA, the CDR3 is TGTGCCAGCAGTGCCGGCAGGGACACTGAAGCTTTCTTT.

This clonotype was seen only a few times. The chain is built from TRBV6-2 or TRBV6-3 and TRBJ1-5; a possible D gene is TRBD1 (5 bases). Trimming took off 2 bases at V and 9 bases at J, with 14 bases between the two ends. This CDR3 has 14 residues. Germline V gene data show CDR1 as MNHEY and CDR2 as SVGEGT. The CDR3 loop reads CASSYPTQGRPQHF. CDR3 sequence (DNA): TGTGCCAGCAGTTACCCAACTCAGGGACGGCCCCAGCATTTT.

This clonotype was detected a few times. The J gene is TRBJ1-5, the V gene TRBV29-1; 10 nucleotides line up with TRBD1. Per the germline V gene, CDR1 is SQVTM and CDR2 is ANQGSEA. V was pared by 6 bases and J by 0 bases, with 2 bases of the junction left unmatched. This CDR3 comprises 14 residues. CDR3 coding DNA: TGCAGCGTGAGGACAGGGGGTAGCAATCAGCCCCAGCATTTT. Protein product: CSVRTGGSNQPQHF.

This clonotype was seen at least ten times. This chain connects TRBV28 to TRBJ2-1; D is possibly TRBD2 (6 bases). CDR3 length: 18 amino acids. V dropped 5 bases and J dropped 1 base, with 21 bases sitting between them. Germline V gives CDR1 MDHEN, CDR2 SYDVKM. The CDR3 sequence: CASSLPGLGPKSYNEQFF. The CDR3 bases are TGTGCCAGCAGTCTCCCGGGACTCGGACCGAAATCCTACAATGAGCAGTTCTTC.

This clonotype was counted many times. The gene calls are TRBV5-1 and TRBJ2-2, with 8 bases identical to TRBD2. V shed 0 bases, J shed 4 bases, and the junction held 5 bases outside the gene matches. Germline V gene data show CDR1 as SGHRS and CDR2 as YFSETQ. The CDR3 is made up of 16 amino acids. DNA of the CDR3: TGCGCCAGCAGCTTGGCAGGACTAGCTGCCACCGGGGAGCTGTTTTTT. Protein: CASSLAGLAATGELFF.

This clonotype turned up a few times. This rearrangement joins TRBV20-1 to TRBJ1-2; 8 bases align to TRBD1. Trimming at V came to 2 bases and at J to 2 bases, leaving 7 bases not matched to a gene. Looked up from germline, CDR1 is DFQATT and CDR2 is SNEGSKA (reference sequence). This CDR3 spans 15 amino acids. The DNA of the CDR3 is TGCAGTGCTAGACCGACAGGGGCTAACAACTATGGCTACACCTTC. It encodes CSARPTGANNYGYTF.

This clonotype was detected ten times or more. The genes are TRBV12-3 or TRBV12-4 and TRBJ1-3, with D perhaps matching TRBD1 (5 bases). This CDR3 is 14 amino acids long. The V end lost 2 bases, the J end lost 2 bases, and 7 bases lay between the germline ends. CDR3 residues: CASSLQGPGNTIYF. CDR3 nucleotides: TGTGCCAGCAGTTTACAGGGACCTGGAAACACCATATATTTT.

This clonotype appeared a single time. V usage is TRBV5-5 and J usage is TRBJ2-7; 9 bases align to TRBD2. V lost 1 base, J lost 3 bases, and 8 bases stayed unmatched. From germline, CDR1 is SGHKS and CDR2 YYEKEE (reference sequence). The CDR3 sequence is 16 residues long. The CDR3 sequence: CASSLRIAGDDYEQYV. The DNA for the CDR3 is TGTGCCAGCAGCTTGAGAATAGCGGGAGACGACTACGAGCAGTACGTC.

This clonotype was observed a handful of times. The chain has TRBV7-9 and TRBJ2-1; 9 bases fit TRBD2. Trimming removed 1 base from V and 7 bases from J; junction bases left unmatched: 5. Germline values: CDR1 SEHNR, CDR2 FQNEAQ (reference sequence). The CDR3 sequence is 15 residues long. In nucleotides, the CDR3 is TGTGCCAGCAGCTTAGTGCGGGGGGGCCGAAATGAGCAGTTCTTC. Amino acids: CASSLVRGGRNEQFF.

The chain joins TRBV7-2 to TRBJ1-1; D not resolved. V shed 7 bases and J shed 8 bases, with 14 bases lying between them. Germline-derived CDR1 and CDR2 are SGHTA and FQGNSA. CDR3 length: 12 amino acids. CDR3 DNA sequence: TGTGCCAGCATCCTAGGGCGGGAAGAAGCTTTCTTT. As protein: CASILGREEAFF.

This clonotype was observed many times. This sequence joins TRBV29-1 and TRBJ2-7, with 8 bases matching TRBD2. The CDR3 totals 14 residues. J lost 4 bases, V lost 4 bases, and 9 bases had no gene match. Germline CDR1 is SQVTM and CDR2 is ANQGSEA. The CDR3 is CSVVASGLMYEQYF. As DNA, the CDR3 is TGCAGCGTTGTTGCTAGCGGGTTAATGTACGAGCAGTACTTC.

This clonotype was picked up a small number of times. The V gene is TRBV20-1, the J gene TRBJ2-4; D not certain. The CDR3 spans 20 residues. Looked up from germline, CDR1 is DFQATT and CDR2 is SNEGSKA (reference sequence). Trimming stripped 0 bases from V and 3 bases from J, with 27 bases between. The CDR3 is CSARDSRGRSDGWVKNIQYF. The DNA of the CDR3 is TGCAGTGCTAGAGATAGTCGTGGACGATCCGACGGTTGGGTCAAAAACATTCAGTACTTC.

A few counts support this clonotype. This rearrangement joins TRBV28 to TRBJ1-6; the D is unclear. Trimming stripped 2 bases from V and 0 bases from J, with 11 bases between. CDR3 length: 17 amino acids. Germline V gene data show CDR1 as MDHEN and CDR2 as SYDVKM. The DNA for the CDR3 is TGTGCCAGCAGTTTAACGGCAGTTAGCTCCTATAATTCACCCCTCCACTTT. This encodes CASSLTAVSSYNSPLHF. Complete variable domain (other parts from reference TRBV28 and TRBJ1-6): DVKVTQSSRYLVKRTGEKVFLECVQDMDHENMFWYRQDPGLGLRLIYFSYDVKMKEKGDIPEGYSVSREKKERFSLILESASTNQTSMYLCASSLTAVSSYNSPLHFGNGTRLTVT.

This clonotype was found many times. This chain links TRBV7-9 with TRBJ2-4; D remains unclear. V shed 8 bases and J shed 0 bases, with 5 bases lying between them. The CDR3 is 12 residues long. CDR1 is SEHNR, CDR2 FQNEAQ, per germline (reference sequence). CDR3 region: CASGLAKNIQYF. The CDR3 DNA reads TGTGCCAGCGGGCTAGCCAAAAACATTCAGTACTTC.

This clonotype was detected ten times or more. The rearrangement joins TRBV12-3 or TRBV12-4 to TRBJ1-5; 8 bases map to TRBD1. Trimming cost V 6 bases and J 4 bases; bases outside gene matches: 8. The CDR3 is made up of 15 amino acids. In nucleotides, the CDR3 is TGTGCCAGCAGCACAGGACAGGGAACGAATCAGCCCCAGCATTTT. This gives the protein CASSTGQGTNQPQHF.

This clonotype was detected many times. The chain couples TRBV20-1 to TRBJ2-2, with a tentative D call TRBD1 (6 bases). The V gene lost 3 bases and the J gene lost 3 bases, with 14 bases spanning the gap. This CDR3 has 15 amino acids. Germline loops: CDR1 DFQATT, CDR2 SNEGSKA (reference sequence). The CDR3 reads CSASTGFGYTGELFF. CDR3 in DNA: TGCAGTGCTAGTACAGGGTTCGGTTACACCGGGGAGCTGTTTTTT.

This clonotype was picked up many times. This sequence joins TRBV18 and TRBJ2-5; no clear D. The germline V and J ends were trimmed by 3 bases and 5 bases, with 7 bases remaining between them. Looked up from germline, CDR1 is KGHSH and CDR2 is LQKENI. CDR3 length: 12 amino acids. The CDR3 spells CASSPRSETQYF. DNA of the CDR3: TGTGCCAGCTCACCGAGGTCGGAGACCCAGTACTTC.

The rearrangement uses TRBV5-4 and TRBJ2-2; the D is unclear. CDR3 size: 16 residues. V was pared by 3 bases and J by 1 base, with 13 bases between. The germline CDR1 and CDR2 sequences are SGHNT and YYREEE (reference sequence). In DNA, the CDR3 is TGTGCCAGCAGCTCCTTTCGGACGGGGAACACCGGGGAGCTGTTTTTT. Protein sequence: CASSSFRTGNTGELFF.

This clonotype occurred a few times. The chain employs TRBV2 and TRBJ2-3; 15 nucleotides agree with TRBD2. This CDR3 comprises 15 residues. Germline V gene sequence: CDR1 SNHLY, CDR2 FYNNEI. Trimming removed 6 bases from V and 8 bases from J; junction bases left unmatched: 6. The CDR3 region is CASRGLAGGVVTQYF. In DNA, the CDR3 is TGTGCCAGCAGGGGACTAGCGGGGGGCGTCGTTACGCAGTATTTT. Filled out from reference TRBV2 and TRBJ2-3, the complete variable domain reads EPEVTQTPSHQVTQMGQEVILRCVPISNHLYFYWYRQILGQKVEFLVSFYNNEISEKSEIFDDQFSVERPDGSNFTLKIRSTKLEDSAMYFCASRGLAGGVVTQYFGPGTRLTVL.